This TCR beta chain was sequenced during a study of blood T cell repertoires in COVID-19. Patients from Seattle were sampled longitudinally, starting during active infection. V gave up 4 bases and J gave up 4 bases; unmatched junction bases: 10. CDR1 MNHNS and CDR2 SASEGT come from the germline V gene. The CDR3 covers 16 residues. Study processing details: For nucleated cells, counts were estimated from reference gene primer amplification. Sequencing was performed with immunoSEQ multiplex PCR; in TCRdb, only in-frame clones are kept and a portion is missing. The V and J calls and clone size come from that table; D and trimming were worked out from the DNA. The sample includes fewer than 300,000 clones, approximately 84% of them seen just once.

V and J are TRBV6-1 and TRBJ2-1; 7 nucleotides match TRBD2. The TCR sequence derives from a human donor with COVID-19, enrolled during active disease. The donor label of this sample is uncertain. Sequencing was done on a sample of peripheral blood. The CDR3 nucleotides read TGTGCCAGCAGTGTAAGTGACTCGGGAGGATACAATGAGCAGTTCTTC. Its protein product is CASSVSDSGGYNEQFF.